The sample holds a few counts of the clone carrying this TCR beta chain. Its antigen is currently unknown. The data belong to a study of response to subunit inactivated influenza vaccine. Study-wide results and caveats: T cells newly recruited by each seasonal influenza vaccination are few, the authors suggested.

Using its own MiXCR run on the RT-PCR reads, TCRdb lists one record per CDR3 protein. The data show about 520,000 distinct CDR3 sequences, about 25% seen once. The TCR originated in a man in his forties or fifties who received an inactivated influenza vaccine. This material consisted of CD4+ T cells sorted from PBMCs, taken more than 4 days after vaccination.

CDR3 sequence: CSARDYDIPAGAYEQYF. The DNA for the CDR3 is TGCAGTGCTAGAGATTACGACATACCAGCGGGTGCTTACGAGCAGTACTTC. The genes are TRBV20-1 and TRBJ2-7; D perhaps matches TRBD2 (6 bases). The CDR3 consists of 17 residues. Looked up from germline, CDR1 is DFQATT and CDR2 is SNEGSKA (reference sequence). V was clipped by 0 bases and J by 4 bases, with 22 bases between them.